These 27 T cell receptor beta chains came from one sample sequenced in a study of PD-L1 blockade in urothelial cancer. Method: immunoSEQ multiplex PCR; TCRdb's copy keeps in-frame clones and lacks some. The repertoire has 95,000 or so clones, around 87% of them found once; the top ten carry 2%. Time point: pretreatment peripheral blood. This specimen was PBMCs, taken around atezolizumab (anti-PD-L1) treatment. These receptors all come from a man in his fifties or sixties with urothelial cancer.

This sequence joins TRBV27 and TRBJ1-2, with D possibly matching TRBD1 (5 bases). Germline CDR1 is MNHEY and CDR2 is SMNVEV (reference sequence). With 3 bases removed from V and 6 bases from J, the gap between germline ends came to 17 bases. This CDR3 has 15 amino acids. This CDR3 is CASSLRTIPLDGYTF. Written as DNA, the CDR3 is TGTGCCAGCAGTTTGCGGACAATCCCGTTGGATGGCTACACCTTC.

This chain uses TRBV5-3 with TRBJ2-7; 7 nucleotides line up with TRBD1. TRBV5-3 qualifies as an ORF whose function is uncertain. The V segment lost 0 bases and the J segment 5 bases; nucleotides outside the gene matches: 5. The CDR3 loop spans 14 amino acids. The chain's CDR3 is CARSLGDQGDEQYF. The CDR3 DNA reads as TGTGCCAGAAGCTTGGGGGACCAGGGGGACGAGCAGTACTTC.

The rearrangement links TRBV28 to TRBJ2-5, with 8 positions matching TRBD2. V was pared by 10 bases and J by 4 bases, with 8 bases of the junction left unmatched. Germline loops: CDR1 MDHEN, CDR2 SYDVKM. This CDR3 has 13 amino acids. DNA of the CDR3: TGTGCCACCAACGGGAGGGTTCGAGAGACCCAGTACTTC. This translates into CATNGRVRETQYF.

The chain links TRBV27 to TRBJ2-3; weak D call: TRBD2 (7 bases). The CDR3 covers 15 residues. Looked up from germline, CDR1 is MNHEY and CDR2 is SMNVEV (reference sequence). Trimming took off 3 bases at V and 1 base at J, with 11 bases between the two ends. CDR3 loop: CASSLGGARTDTQYF. The CDR3 DNA is TGTGCCAGCAGTTTGGGGGGGGCCCGCACAGATACGCAGTATTTT.

This clone was observed a handful of times. The chain couples TRBV5-1 to TRBJ1-6; perhaps TRBD1 as D (6 bases). The length of the CDR3 is 16 residues. V gave up 3 bases and J gave up 6 bases, with 16 bases separating them. CDR1 and CDR2 (germline): SGHRS, YFSETQ. CDR3 sequence: CASSYLQGSGNSPLHF. As DNA, the CDR3 is TGCGCCAGCAGCTACCTACAGGGTTCGGGTAATTCACCCCTCCACTTT.

The chain combines TRBV18 with TRBJ2-5; 7 positions match TRBD1. Per the germline V gene, CDR1 is KGHSH and CDR2 is LQKENI. The CDR3 loop spans 14 amino acids. The V gene end was trimmed by 3 bases and the J gene end by 3 bases; junction bases not matched to a gene: 4. This CDR3 reads CASSPQTGKETQYF. In DNA, the CDR3 is TGTGCCAGCTCACCCCAGACAGGGAAAGAGACCCAGTACTTC.

This clone came up a few times. The chain joins TRBV30 to TRBJ1-5; no clear D. V lost 1 base and J 5 bases, leaving 12 bases between the germline ends. From germline, CDR1 is GTSNPN and CDR2 SVGIG (reference sequence). The CDR3 consists of 14 residues. This CDR3 is CAWSAVQVDQPQHF. The DNA of the CDR3 is TGTGCCTGGAGTGCAGTTCAGGTCGATCAGCCCCAGCATTTT.

This clone appeared a single time. The rearrangement joins TRBV6-5 to TRBJ1-3, with unresolved D. V was cut by 4 bases and J by 0 bases, with 13 bases left in between. The CDR3 length is 16 residues. Germline V CDR1 and CDR2: MNHEY, SVGAGI. CDR3 loop: CASSWQAPYSGNTIYF. The CDR3 coding sequence is TGTGCCAGCAGTTGGCAGGCCCCATACTCTGGAAACACCATATATTTT.

This chain connects TRBV21-1 to TRBJ2-7; TRBD1 is taken as the D call from the table, unchecked against the DNA. TRBV21-1 is designated a pseudogene. This CDR3 contains 11 residues. The CDR3 DNA is TGTGCCAGCAGCAAGAGGGACAGTGTAGGCTTC. This gives the protein CASSKRDSVGF.

The count of this clone is one. The chain recombines TRBV6-1 with TRBJ2-7, with 8 nucleotides matching TRBD2. This CDR3 is built from 13 residues. V gave up 8 bases and J gave up 7 bases; unmatched junction bases: 10. Germline loops: CDR1 MNHNS, CDR2 SASEGT. DNA for the CDR3: TGTGCCAGCGATACGGGAGGGCCGGGAGAGCAGTACTTC. Protein: CASDTGGPGEQYF.

This rearrangement joins TRBV10-3 to TRBJ2-2; D not resolved. Germline V lookup: CDR1 ENHRY, CDR2 SYGVKD. V lost 2 bases, J lost 6 bases, and 10 bases lay in between. The CDR3 loop spans 14 amino acids. In DNA form, the CDR3 reads TGTGCCATCAGTGAGCGCGGCAGATCCGGGGAGCTGTTTTTT. Its translation is CAISERGRSGELFF.

The CDR3 nucleotides are TGTGCCAGCAGCTCAACAACCGACAGGCGAGGCACAGATACGCAGTATTTT. It specifies CASSSTTDRRGTDTQYF. The V call is TRBV5-6, the J call TRBJ2-3, with D possibly being TRBD1 (6 bases). Germline CDR1 SGHDT, CDR2 YYEEEE. The CDR3 loop spans 17 amino acids. The V gene lost 3 bases and the J gene lost 1 base, with 18 bases spanning the gap.

This chain joins TRBV27 and TRBJ2-7; TRBD2 matches 7 bases. CDR1 MNHEY and CDR2 SMNVEV come from the germline V gene (reference sequence). The length of the CDR3 is 15 residues. With 2 bases clipped from V and 2 bases from J, the junction kept 6 bases outside the gene matches. The chain's CDR3 is CASSLRLAEPYEQYF. The CDR3 DNA sequence: TGTGCCAGCAGTTTAAGGCTAGCGGAACCCTACGAGCAGTACTTC.

The chain uses TRBV4-1 and TRBJ2-2; 9 bases match TRBD2. The CDR3 is 15 residues long. The germline V gene has CDR1 MGHRA and CDR2 YSYEKL. Losses at the gene ends were 3 bases for V and 5 bases for J; bases not matched to a gene: 4. The CDR3 loop reads CASSQEAGGTGELFF. CDR3 bases: TGCGCCAGCAGCCAGGAAGCGGGAGGTACCGGGGAGCTGTTTTTT.

This chain joins TRBV7-3 and TRBJ2-3; 7 nucleotides line up with TRBD1. Germline V gene sequence: CDR1 SGHTA, CDR2 FQGTGA. V lost 2 bases, J lost 1 base, and 0 bases stayed unmatched. CDR3 length equals 14 residues. The chain's CDR3 is CASSLGTGTDTQYF. CDR3 in DNA: TGTGCCAGCAGCTTAGGGACAGGCACAGATACGCAGTATTTT.

The chain couples TRBV6-5 to TRBJ1-1; D remains ambiguous. Looked up from germline, CDR1 is MNHEY and CDR2 is SVGAGI. Between the trimmed V and J ends, which lost 2 bases and 1 base, there was a span of 5 bases. The CDR3 spans 13 residues. CDR3 region: CASSYGGNTEAFF. Here the CDR3 DNA reads TGTGCCAGCAGTTACGGAGGGAACACTGAAGCTTTCTTT.

This clone was counted only a few times. The rearrangement joins TRBV5-6 to TRBJ2-1, with D possibly matching TRBD1 (5 bases). CDR1 is SGHDT, CDR2 YYEEEE, per germline. The CDR3 is 12 amino acids. Trimming removed 7 bases from V and 13 bases from J, with 18 bases in between. CDR3 in DNA: TGTGCCAGCTCACCCTTTGGGGCGATACAGTTCTTC. Translated: CASSPFGAIQFF.

In DNA form, the CDR3 reads TGTGCCTGGAAACGAGACAGGGGGTCGGGAACTAATGAAAAACTGTTTTTT. This sequence encodes CAWKRDRGSGTNEKLFF. V is TRBV30 and J is TRBJ1-4, with 9 nucleotides matching TRBD1. The V segment lost 4 bases and the J segment 1 base; nucleotides outside the gene matches: 10. The CDR3 consists of 17 residues. Germline V lookup: CDR1 GTSNPN, CDR2 SVGIG (reference sequence).

The chain is built from TRBV19 and TRBJ2-2; D perhaps matches TRBD2 (5 bases). V shed 6 bases and J shed 4 bases, with 18 bases lying between them. Germline V CDR1 and CDR2: LNHDA, SQIVND (reference sequence). The CDR3 contains 16 residues. CDR3 nucleotides: TGTGCCAGTAGCCCAACCCGAGGGCCCGGCACCGGGGAGCTGTTTTTT. Translated: CASSPTRGPGTGELFF.

The rearrangement links TRBV5-1 to TRBJ1-4; D unclear. Germline V CDR1 and CDR2: SGHRS, YFSETQ. This CDR3 has 12 amino acids. The V end was cut by 2 bases, the J end by 7 bases, with 6 bases between. CDR3 amino acids: CASSFAGEKLFF. In DNA form, the CDR3 reads TGCGCCAGCAGCTTTGCGGGTGAAAAACTGTTTTTT. The variable domain in full, completed from reference TRBV5-1 and TRBJ1-4, reads KAGVTQTPRYLIKTRGQQVTLSCSPISGHRSVSWYQQTPGQGLQFLFEYFSETQRNKGNFPGRFSGRQFSNSRSEMNVSTLELGDSALYLCASSFAGEKLFFGSGTQLSVL.

The chain couples TRBV10-1 to TRBJ1-5; TRBD1 matches 7 bases. With 2 bases clipped from V and 8 bases from J, the junction kept 9 bases outside the gene matches. Germline V CDR1 and CDR2: WNHNN, SYGVQD (reference sequence). The CDR3 is 15 amino acids. CDR3 bases: TGCGCCAGCAGTGAGCCTAGACAGGGTGGGGAGCCCCAGCATTTT. The encoded protein is CASSEPRQGGEPQHF.

The chain joins TRBV11-2 to TRBJ2-3; D remains ambiguous. Trimming took 8 bases from V and 6 from J, leaving 6 bases between them. This CDR3 spans 10 amino acids. The germline V gene has CDR1 SGHAT and CDR2 FQNNGV. CDR3 sequence reads: CASLLDTQYF. The CDR3 DNA sequence: TGTGCCAGCCTCCTCGATACGCAGTATTTT. Drawing the rest from reference TRBV11-2 and TRBJ2-3, the complete variable domain is EAGVAQSPRYKIIEKRQSVAFWCNPISGHATLYWYQQILGQGPKLLIQFQNNGVVDDSQLPKDRFSAERLKGVDSTLKIQPAKLEDSAVYLCASLLDTQYFGPGTRLTVL.

The chain employs TRBV11-2 and TRBJ2-4; D ambiguous. Trimming stripped 4 bases from V and 0 bases from J, with 10 bases between. The germline CDR1 and CDR2 sequences are SGHAT and FQNNGV. This CDR3 comprises 15 residues. The CDR3 region has the DNA TGTGCCAGCAGCTCAGAATTACTAGCCAAAAACATTCAGTACTTC. The encoded protein is CASSSELLAKNIQYF.

Written as DNA, the CDR3 is TGTGCCAGCAGGGAGGGACTCATTGGCACTGAAGCTTTCTTT. Its translation is CASREGLIGTEAFF. V gene TRBV2 combines with J gene TRBJ1-1, with D tentatively TRBD1 (5 bases). The CDR3 covers 14 residues. V lost 6 bases, J lost 4 bases, and 15 bases lay in between. From germline, CDR1 is SNHLY and CDR2 FYNNEI.

The V and J genes are TRBV18 and TRBJ2-5; 9 nucleotides align to TRBD2. The CDR3 loop spans 17 amino acids. Trimming cost V 3 bases and J 5 bases; bases outside gene matches: 13. CDR1 is KGHSH and CDR2 is LQKENI in the germline V gene. CDR3 protein: CASSPSPSGLATETQYF. CDR3 sequence (DNA): TGTGCCAGCTCACCCTCGCCTAGTGGACTAGCGACGGAGACCCAGTACTTC.

On this clone itself: One junction end does not reproduce the germline sequence, and a read error may be involved. The chain is built from TRBV7-7 and TRBJ2-5; D may be TRBD1 (6 bases). Germline V gene data show CDR1 as SSHAT and CDR2 as FNYEAQ (reference sequence). The CDR3 runs 15 residues. In DNA, the CDR3 is TGTGCTAGCAGCTTAGCCACAGGGCTTAAAGAGACCCAGTACTTC. It yields the protein CASSLATGLKETQYF.

This sequence joins TRBV9 and TRBJ2-3; the D gene is possibly TRBD2 (6 bases). Trimming pared 0 bases from V and 0 bases from J, leaving 8 bases between. The CDR3 sequence is 15 residues long. Germline V lookup: CDR1 SGDLS, CDR2 YYNGEE. Here the CDR3 DNA reads TGTGCCAGCAGCGTAGTTAGCGGCAGCACAGATACGCAGTATTTT. This gives the protein CASSVVSGSTDTQYF.